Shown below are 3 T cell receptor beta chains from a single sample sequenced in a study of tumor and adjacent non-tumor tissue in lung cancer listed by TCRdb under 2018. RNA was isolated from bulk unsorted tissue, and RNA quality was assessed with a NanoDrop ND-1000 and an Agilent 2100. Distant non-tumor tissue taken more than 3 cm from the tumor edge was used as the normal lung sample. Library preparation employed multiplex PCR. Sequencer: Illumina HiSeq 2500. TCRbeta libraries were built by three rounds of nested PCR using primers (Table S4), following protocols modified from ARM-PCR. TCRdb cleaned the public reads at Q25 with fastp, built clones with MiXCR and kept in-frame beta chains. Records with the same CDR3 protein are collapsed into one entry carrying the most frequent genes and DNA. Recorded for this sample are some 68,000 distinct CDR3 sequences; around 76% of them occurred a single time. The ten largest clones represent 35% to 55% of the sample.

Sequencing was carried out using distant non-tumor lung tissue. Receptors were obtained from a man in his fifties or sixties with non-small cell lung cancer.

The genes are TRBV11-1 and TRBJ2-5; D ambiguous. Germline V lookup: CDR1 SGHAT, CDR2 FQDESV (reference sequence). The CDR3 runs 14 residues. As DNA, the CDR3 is TGTGGCAGTAGAAAAGACACGTACCAAGAGACCCAGTACTTC. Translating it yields CGSRKDTYQETQYF.

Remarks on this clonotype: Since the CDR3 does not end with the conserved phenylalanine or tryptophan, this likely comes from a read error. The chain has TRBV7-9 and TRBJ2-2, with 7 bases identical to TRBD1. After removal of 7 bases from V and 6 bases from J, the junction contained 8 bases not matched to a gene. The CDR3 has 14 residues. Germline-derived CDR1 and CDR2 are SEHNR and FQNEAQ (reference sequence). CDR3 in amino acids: CASTGPQGPGELFL. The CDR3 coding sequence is TGTGCCAGCACCGGTCCACAGGGGCCCGGGGAGCTGTTTCTT.

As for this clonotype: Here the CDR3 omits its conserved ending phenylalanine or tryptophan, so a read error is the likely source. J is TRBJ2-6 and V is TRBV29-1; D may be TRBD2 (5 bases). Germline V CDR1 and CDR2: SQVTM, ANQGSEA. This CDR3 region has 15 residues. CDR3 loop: CIVRVSSTGANVLTL. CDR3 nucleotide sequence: TGCATCGTGAGGGTTTCTAGTACGGGGGCCAACGTCCTGACTCTC.